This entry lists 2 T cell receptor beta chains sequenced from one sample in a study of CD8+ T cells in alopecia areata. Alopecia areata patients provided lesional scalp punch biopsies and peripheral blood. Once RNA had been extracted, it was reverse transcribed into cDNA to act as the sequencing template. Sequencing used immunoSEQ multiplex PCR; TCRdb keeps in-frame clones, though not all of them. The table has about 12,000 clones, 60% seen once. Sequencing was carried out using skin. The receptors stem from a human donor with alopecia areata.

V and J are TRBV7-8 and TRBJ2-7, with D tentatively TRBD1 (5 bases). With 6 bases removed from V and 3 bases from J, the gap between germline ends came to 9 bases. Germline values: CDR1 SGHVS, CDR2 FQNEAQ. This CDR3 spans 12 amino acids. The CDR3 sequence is CASSLTVYEQYF. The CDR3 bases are TGTGCCAGCAGTTTGACAGTCTACGAGCAGTACTTC. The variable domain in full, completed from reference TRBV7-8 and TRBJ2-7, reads GAGVSQSPRYKVAKRGQDVALRCDPISGHVSLFWYQQALGQGPEFLTYFQNEAQLDKSGLPSDRFFAERPEGSVSTLKIQRTQQEDSAVYLCASSLTVYEQYFGPGTRLTVT.

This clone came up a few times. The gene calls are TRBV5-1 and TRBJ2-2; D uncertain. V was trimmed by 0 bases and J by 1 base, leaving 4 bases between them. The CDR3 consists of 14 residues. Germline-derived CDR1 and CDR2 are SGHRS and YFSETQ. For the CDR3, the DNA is TGCGCCAGCAGCTTGGACAGGAACACCGGGGAGCTGTTTTTT. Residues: CASSLDRNTGELFF.